Below, 29 T cell receptor beta chains from the same sample are listed, as sequenced in a study of blood T cell repertoires in COVID-19. Assay: immunoSEQ multiplex PCR; the TCRdb copy retains only in-frame clones and omits some. The top ten clones hold roughly 14% of a sample with around 16,000 clones, 85% to 90% of them seen once. Input material: peripheral blood. These receptors all come from a human donor in a cohort sampled during active COVID-19.

The CDR3 nucleotides are TGCGCCAGCAGCCAAGGGGAGGGTTCATGGGAGCAGTACTTC. Its translation: CASSQGEGSWEQYF. V is TRBV4-1 and J is TRBJ2-7; 7 bases match TRBD2. Germline V lookup: CDR1 MGHRA, CDR2 YSYEKL. V shed 1 base, J shed 7 bases, and the junction held 7 bases outside the gene matches. The CDR3 consists of 14 residues.

The chain is built from TRBV5-1 and TRBJ2-1, with 11 bases that match TRBD2. The CDR3 consists of 19 residues. V lost 0 bases and J lost 0; bases outside the gene matches: 8. Germline V gene sequence: CDR1 SGHRS, CDR2 YFSETQ. CDR3 protein: CASSLVGLAEISSYNEQFF. The CDR3 DNA reads TGCGCCAGCAGCTTGGTGGGACTAGCGGAGATCAGCTCCTACAATGAGCAGTTCTTC.

This chain joins TRBV3-1 (or the pseudogene TRBV3-2) and TRBJ2-7; 10 nucleotides align to TRBD2. The CDR3 runs 15 residues. CDR1 is LGHDT, CDR2 YNNKEL, per germline (reference sequence). The V gene end was trimmed by 2 bases and the J gene end by 6 bases; junction bases not matched to a gene: 7. CDR3 amino acids: CASSQKRGGRGEQYF. In DNA form, the CDR3 reads TGTGCCAGCAGCCAAAAGCGGGGGGGCCGGGGCGAGCAGTACTTC.

This chain's CDR3 is CASSSSDSYYGYTF. Written as DNA, the CDR3 is TGCGCCAGCAGCTCCTCGGACAGCTATTATGGCTACACCTTC. The chain combines TRBV5-1 with TRBJ1-2; TRBD1 is a possible D gene (6 bases). This CDR3 comprises 14 residues. Germline V lookup: CDR1 SGHRS, CDR2 YFSETQ. Trimming pared 3 bases from V and 5 bases from J, leaving 14 bases between.

The genes are TRBV21-1 and TRBJ1-1; no DNA check was done on the table's D call, TRBD1. TRBV21-1 is listed as a pseudogene. The CDR3 has 13 amino acids. The CDR3 loop is CASKRTGNTEAFF. Written as DNA, the CDR3 is TGTGCCAGCAAGAGGACAGGGAACACTGAAGCTTTCTTT.

CDR3 protein: CASSSDREQYF. For the CDR3, the DNA is TGCGCCAGCAGCTCGGACAGGGAGCAGTACTTC. The V gene is TRBV5-1, the J gene TRBJ2-7, with 7 bases aligning to TRBD1. The ends lost 3 bases at V and 7 bases at J; junction bases unmatched: 1. Looked up from germline, CDR1 is SGHRS and CDR2 is YFSETQ. The CDR3 has 11 amino acids.

The CDR3: CASSSEIRGKANTGELFF. As DNA, the CDR3 is TGTGCCAGCTCATCCGAAATCCGGGGGAAAGCGAACACCGGGGAGCTGTTTTTT. The V gene is TRBV18, the J gene TRBJ2-2; D is possibly TRBD2 (6 bases). V was clipped by 5 bases and J by 0 bases, with 19 bases between them. Per germline, CDR1 KGHSH and CDR2 LQKENI. The CDR3 runs 18 residues.

The rearrangement uses TRBV18 and TRBJ1-5, with 10 positions matching TRBD1. The V gene end was trimmed by 2 bases and the J gene end by 7 bases; junction bases not matched to a gene: 5. Germline CDR1 and CDR2: KGHSH and LQKENI. The CDR3 sequence is 15 residues long. In DNA, the CDR3 is TGTGCCAGCTCACCAGAGGGGACAGGGGACCAGCCCCAGCATTTT. This gives the protein CASSPEGTGDQPQHF.

The chain links TRBV13 to TRBJ1-1; D remains ambiguous. V shed 5 bases and J shed 7 bases, with 14 bases lying between them. Germline V lookup: CDR1 PRHDT, CDR2 FYEKMQ (reference sequence). The CDR3 is 13 residues long. CDR3 loop: CASSLGNGGEAFF. CDR3 in DNA: TGTGCCAGCAGCCTCGGTAACGGCGGTGAAGCTTTCTTT. The full variable domain, with the rest looked up from reference TRBV13 and TRBJ1-1, is AAGVIQSPRHLIKEKRETATLKCYPIPRHDTVYWYQQGPGQDPQFLISFYEKMQSDKGSIPDRFSAQQFSDYHSELNMSSLELGDSALYFCASSLGNGGEAFFGQGTRLTVV.

To note about this clone: Other DNA sequences in the sample encode the same CDR3. The V gene is TRBV19, the J gene TRBJ2-2; D is possibly TRBD1 (6 bases). This CDR3 has 14 residues. V was clipped by 5 bases and J by 2 bases, with 9 bases between them. CDR1 LNHDA and CDR2 SQIVND come from the germline V gene (reference sequence). The CDR3 nucleotides read TGTGCCAGTAGTCAGGACAGAAACACCGGGGAGCTGTTTTTT. This encodes CASSQDRNTGELFF.

The V and J genes are TRBV7-3 and TRBJ2-3; 8 bases are shared with TRBD1. Germline assignment: CDR1 SGHTA and CDR2 FQGTGA. CDR3 length: 15 amino acids. Trimming at V came to 5 bases and at J to 0 bases, leaving 4 bases not matched to a gene. The CDR3 reads CASSAQGASTDTQYF. The CDR3 DNA reads as TGTGCCAGCAGCGCCCAGGGGGCTAGCACAGATACGCAGTATTTT.

This clone has a handful of counts. The chain joins TRBV7-9 to TRBJ1-1; 9 bases align to TRBD1. The junction had 7 bases not matched to a gene; V was cut back by 4 bases and J by 4 bases. This CDR3 is built from 15 residues. The germline gives CDR1 SEHNR, CDR2 FQNEAQ (reference sequence). The CDR3 DNA is TGTGCCAGCAGCTCCGTCGGGACAGGGACCACTGAAGCTTTCTTT. As protein: CASSSVGTGTTEAFF.

This clone has more than one count but fewer than ten. This chain connects TRBV12-5 to TRBJ1-5; no firm D call. The ends were cut back, 1 base at V and 2 bases at J, with 6 bases in the middle. This CDR3 has 14 residues. Looked up from germline, CDR1 is LGHNT and CDR2 is FRNRAP. The CDR3 bases are TGTGCTAGTGGTTTGGGAGTACGCAATCAGCCCCAGCATTTT. Translating gives CASGLGVRNQPQHF.

The J gene is TRBJ2-1, the V gene TRBV27; 12 bases map to TRBD2. The CDR3 is 15 residues long. The V segment lost 4 bases and the J segment 7 bases; nucleotides outside the gene matches: 5. CDR1 and CDR2 (germline): MNHEY, SMNVEV (reference sequence). The CDR3 bases are TGTGCCAGCAGTTCGCTAGCGGGGGGGGGTAATGAGCAGTTCTTC. This translates into CASSSLAGGGNEQFF.

V usage is TRBV27 and J usage is TRBJ1-2; 8 nucleotides agree with TRBD1. The CDR3 has 14 residues. V lost 8 bases to trimming and J lost 4 bases; unmatched junction nucleotides: 9. The germline gives CDR1 MNHEY, CDR2 SMNVEV (reference sequence). The CDR3 sequence: CASGRTTGVYGYTF. As DNA, the CDR3 is TGTGCCAGCGGGAGAACGACAGGGGTCTATGGCTACACCTTC.

The chain couples TRBV6-5 to TRBJ2-4, with D possibly TRBD1 on 6 matching bases. Trimming took off 6 bases at V and 6 bases at J, with 18 bases between the two ends. There are 15 residues in the CDR3. Germline loops: CDR1 MNHEY, CDR2 SVGAGI. Here the CDR3 reads CASRESRTRGNIQYF. In DNA form, the CDR3 reads TGTGCCAGCAGGGAGAGTCGCACCAGGGGAAACATTCAGTACTTC.

This clone is categorized as medium-sized. The chain is built from TRBV9 and TRBJ1-2, with a possible D match to TRBD1 (5 bases). The CDR3 is 15 residues long. Germline CDR1 and CDR2: SGDLS and YYNGEE. Between the trimmed V and J ends, which lost 3 bases and 4 bases, there was a span of 16 bases. The CDR3: CASSGGTVELYGYTF. CDR3 nucleotide sequence: TGTGCCAGCAGCGGCGGGACGGTGGAACTCTATGGCTACACCTTC.

This chain links TRBV5-8 with TRBJ1-5; perhaps TRBD1 as D (5 bases). The CDR3 runs 15 residues. The V and J ends lost 0 bases and 3 bases respectively, with 10 bases between them. CDR1 and CDR2 (germline): SGHTS, YDEGEE. The CDR3, as DNA: TGTGCCAGCAGCTTGGGACAGCACACCAATCAGCCCCAGCATTTT. Translated, it gives CASSLGQHTNQPQHF.

The chain combines TRBV5-1 with TRBJ2-1, with TRBD2 identical over 11 bases. There are 16 residues in the CDR3. CDR1 SGHRS and CDR2 YFSETQ come from the germline V gene. V shed 0 bases, J shed 4 bases, and the junction held 3 bases outside the gene matches. The CDR3: CASSLVLAGGYNEQFF. As DNA, the CDR3 is TGCGCCAGCAGCTTGGTCCTAGCGGGGGGTTACAATGAGCAGTTCTTC.

The V and J genes are TRBV2 and TRBJ1-5, with unresolved D. The CDR3 loop spans 14 amino acids. V was pared by 4 bases and J by 7 bases, with 14 bases between. The germline CDR1 and CDR2 sequences are SNHLY and FYNNEI. The CDR3 spells CASSVSAFGQPQHF. CDR3 bases: TGTGCCAGCAGTGTATCAGCCTTCGGGCAGCCCCAGCATTTT.

The chain links TRBV7-9 to TRBJ1-2; a possible D gene is TRBD1 (5 bases). V lost 5 bases, J lost 4 bases, and 23 bases lay in between. CDR1 and CDR2 (germline): SEHNR, FQNEAQ (reference sequence). This CDR3 contains 17 residues. CDR3 DNA: TGTGCCAGCAGCCCCTACGGGGGTACGGCCGGGAGCTATGGCTACACCTTC. Its protein is CASSPYGGTAGSYGYTF. The full variable domain, completed using reference TRBV7-9 and TRBJ1-2, is DTGVSQNPRHKITKRGQNVTFRCDPISEHNRLYWYRQTLGQGPEFLTYFQNEAQLEKSRLLSDRFSAERPKGSFSTLEIQRTEQGDSAMYLCASSPYGGTAGSYGYTFGSGTRLTVV.

The V gene is TRBV29-1, the J gene TRBJ1-2; D possibly corresponds to TRBD1 (5 bases). Per germline, CDR1 SQVTM and CDR2 ANQGSEA. V lost 7 bases and J 4 bases, leaving 13 bases between the germline ends. The CDR3 has 12 residues. The CDR3: CSADQGGYGYTF. The CDR3 region has the DNA TGCAGCGCTGACCAGGGTGGCTATGGCTACACCTTC. Looking up the rest from reference TRBV29-1 and TRBJ1-2 gives the full variable domain: SAVISQKPSRDICQRGTSLTIQCQVDSQVTMMFWYRQQPGQSLTLIATANQGSEATYESGFVIDKFPISRPNLTFSTLTVSNMSPEDSSIYLCSADQGGYGYTFGSGTRLTVV.

This clone was seen only a few times. The chain employs TRBV7-2 and TRBJ2-1; possible D gene TRBD2, 6 bases. Trimming shortened V by 3 bases and J by 3 bases, and 12 bases separated the two germline ends. CDR1 and CDR2 from the germline V gene are SGHTA and FQGNSA. The CDR3 is 15 residues long. CDR3 region: CASSFEWGDYNEQFF. The DNA for the CDR3 is TGTGCCAGCAGCTTTGAGTGGGGGGACTACAATGAGCAGTTCTTC.

The rearrangement uses TRBV6-4 and TRBJ2-3; TRBD1 agrees at 8 bases. The CDR3 runs 14 residues. V trimming: 6 bases; J trimming: 3 bases; junction bases outside the gene matches: 5. Germline V gene sequence: CDR1 MRHNA, CDR2 SNTAGT. This chain's CDR3 is CASSRTGWTDTQYF. The CDR3 coding sequence is TGTGCCAGCAGCCGGACAGGGTGGACAGATACGCAGTATTTT.

This rearrangement joins TRBV7-9 to TRBJ1-5, with 7 bases matching TRBD1. This CDR3 region has 16 residues. Germline CDR1 SEHNR, CDR2 FQNEAQ (reference sequence). J gave up 0 bases and V 2 bases, and 4 bases lay outside the gene matches. CDR3 protein: CASSLPRDSSNQPQHF. The CDR3 DNA reads TGTGCCAGCAGCTTACCCCGGGACAGTAGCAATCAGCCCCAGCATTTT.

This clone was detected once. The chain combines TRBV27 with TRBJ1-1; TRBD1 matches 7 bases. The germline V gene encodes CDR1 MNHEY and CDR2 SMNVEV (reference sequence). J gave up 4 bases and V 6 bases, and 8 bases lay outside the gene matches. The CDR3 is 14 residues long. The CDR3, as DNA: TGTGCCAGCAGCCGAGGACAGGCAGGCACTGAAGCTTTCTTT. It is translated as CASSRGQAGTEAFF.

The V call is TRBV5-1, the J call TRBJ2-1; D is uncertain. Trimming cost V 1 base and J 4 bases, with 9 bases left between them. The germline CDR1 and CDR2 sequences are SGHRS and YFSETQ. The CDR3 has 14 residues. CDR3 DNA sequence: TGCGCCAGCAGCTTGACTACGGGTTACAATGAGCAGTTCTTC. Protein sequence: CASSLTTGYNEQFF.

The chain recombines TRBV15 with TRBJ2-1; TRBD2 matches at 13 bases. Trimming took 2 bases from V and 3 from J; bases not matched to a gene: 7. CDR3 length: 18 residues. From germline, CDR1 is LNHNV and CDR2 YYDKDF (reference sequence). The CDR3 DNA follows: TGTGCCACCAGCAGATCGCCGACTAGCGGGGGGCGCTACAATGAGCAGTTCTTC. Its protein is CATSRSPTSGGRYNEQFF. The variable domain in full, with the rest retrieved from reference TRBV15 and TRBJ2-1, is DAMVIQNPRYQVTQFGKPVTLSCSQTLNHNVMYWYQQKSSQAPKLLFHYYDKDFNNEADTPDNFQSRRPNTSFCFLDIRSPGLGDTAMYLCATSRSPTSGGRYNEQFFGPGTRLTVL.

Worth noting for this clone: The germline gene is not matched at one end of the junction; a read error may be the cause. The CDR3 reads CATSRGTGEVKTEAFF. The CDR3 DNA reads as TGTGCCACCAGCAGAGGGACAGGGGAGGTGAAAACTGAAGCTTTCTTT. The chain couples TRBV15 to TRBJ1-1, with 9 nucleotides matching TRBD1. The CDR3 contains 16 residues. Germline loops: CDR1 LNHNV, CDR2 YYDKDF (reference sequence).